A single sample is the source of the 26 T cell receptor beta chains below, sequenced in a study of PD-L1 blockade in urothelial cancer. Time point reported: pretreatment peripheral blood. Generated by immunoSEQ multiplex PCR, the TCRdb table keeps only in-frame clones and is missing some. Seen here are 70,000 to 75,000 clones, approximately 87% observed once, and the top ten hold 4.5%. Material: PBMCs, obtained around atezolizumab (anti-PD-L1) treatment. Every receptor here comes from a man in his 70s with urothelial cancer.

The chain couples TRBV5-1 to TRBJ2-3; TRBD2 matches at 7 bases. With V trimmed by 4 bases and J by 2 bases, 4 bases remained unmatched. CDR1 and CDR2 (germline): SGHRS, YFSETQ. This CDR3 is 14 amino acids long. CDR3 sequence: CASSGGVPTDTQYF. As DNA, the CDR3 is TGCGCCAGCAGCGGGGGGGTCCCCACAGATACGCAGTATTTT. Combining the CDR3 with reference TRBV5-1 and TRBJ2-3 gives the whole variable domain KAGVTQTPRYLIKTRGQQVTLSCSPISGHRSVSWYQQTPGQGLQFLFEYFSETQRNKGNFPGRFSGRQFSNSRSEMNVSTLELGDSALYLCASSGGVPTDTQYFGPGTRLTVL.

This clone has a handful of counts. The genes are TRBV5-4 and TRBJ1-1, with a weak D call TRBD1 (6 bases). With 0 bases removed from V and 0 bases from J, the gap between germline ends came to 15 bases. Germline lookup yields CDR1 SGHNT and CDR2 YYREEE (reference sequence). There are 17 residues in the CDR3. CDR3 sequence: CASSLAGGAGMNTEAFF. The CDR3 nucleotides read TGTGCCAGCAGCTTGGCTGGGGGGGCTGGGATGAACACTGAAGCTTTCTTT.

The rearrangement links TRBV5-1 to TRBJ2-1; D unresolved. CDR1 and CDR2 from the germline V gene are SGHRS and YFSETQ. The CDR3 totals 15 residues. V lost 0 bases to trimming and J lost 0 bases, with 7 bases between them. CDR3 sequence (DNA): TGCGCCAGCAGCTTGGAGTCCGGCTCCTACAATGAGCAGTTCTTC. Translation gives CASSLESGSYNEQFF.

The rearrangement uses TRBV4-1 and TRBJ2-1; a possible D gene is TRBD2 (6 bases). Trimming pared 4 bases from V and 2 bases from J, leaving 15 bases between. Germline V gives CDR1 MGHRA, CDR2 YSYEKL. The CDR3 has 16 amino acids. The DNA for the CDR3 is TGCGCCAGCAGCCTAATCACCGGGAGCCCCTACAATGAGCAGTTCTTC. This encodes CASSLITGSPYNEQFF.

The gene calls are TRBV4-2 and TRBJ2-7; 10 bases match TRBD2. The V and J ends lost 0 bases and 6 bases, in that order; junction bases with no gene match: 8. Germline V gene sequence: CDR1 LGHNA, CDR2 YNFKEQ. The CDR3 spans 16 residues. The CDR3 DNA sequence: TGTGCCAGCAGCCAAGATTGGCCTAGCGGGAGATCCGAGCAGTACTTC. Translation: CASSQDWPSGRSEQYF.

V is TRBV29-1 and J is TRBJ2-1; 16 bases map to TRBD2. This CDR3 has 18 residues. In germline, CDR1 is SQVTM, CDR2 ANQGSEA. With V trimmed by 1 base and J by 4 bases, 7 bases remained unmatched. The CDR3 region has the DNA TGCAGCGTTGAAGCTCCGGGACTAGCGGGAGGGTTGTACAATGAGCAGTTCTTC. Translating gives CSVEAPGLAGGLYNEQFF.

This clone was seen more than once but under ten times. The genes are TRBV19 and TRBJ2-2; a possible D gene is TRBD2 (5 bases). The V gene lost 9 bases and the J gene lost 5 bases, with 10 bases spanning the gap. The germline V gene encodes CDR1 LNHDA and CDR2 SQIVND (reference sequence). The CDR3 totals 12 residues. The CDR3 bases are TGTGCCAGCAAACAGCGGACCGGGGAGCTGTTTTTT. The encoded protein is CASKQRTGELFF.

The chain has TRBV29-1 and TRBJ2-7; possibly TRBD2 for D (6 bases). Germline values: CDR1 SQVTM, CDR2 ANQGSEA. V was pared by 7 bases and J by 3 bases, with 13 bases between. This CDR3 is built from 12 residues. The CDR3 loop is CSAVGGLYEQYF. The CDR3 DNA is TGCAGCGCGGTGGGGGGACTCTACGAGCAGTACTTC.

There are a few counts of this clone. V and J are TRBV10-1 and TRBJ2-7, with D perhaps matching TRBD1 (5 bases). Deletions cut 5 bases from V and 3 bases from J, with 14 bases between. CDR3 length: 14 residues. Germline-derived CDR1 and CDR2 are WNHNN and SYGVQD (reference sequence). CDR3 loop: CASSPGHGFYEQYF. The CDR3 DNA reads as TGCGCCAGCAGTCCTGGACACGGATTCTACGAGCAGTACTTC.

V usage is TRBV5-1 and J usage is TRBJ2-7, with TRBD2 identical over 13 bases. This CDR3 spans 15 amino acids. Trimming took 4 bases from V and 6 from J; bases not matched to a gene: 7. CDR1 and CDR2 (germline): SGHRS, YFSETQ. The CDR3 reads CASSPRTSGSLEQYF. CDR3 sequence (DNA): TGCGCCAGCAGCCCGAGGACTAGCGGGAGTCTCGAGCAGTACTTC.

The CDR3 reads CASSAYPGLAGDNEQFF. In DNA form, the CDR3 reads TGTGCCAGCAGTGCCTACCCCGGACTAGCGGGAGACAATGAGCAGTTCTTC. The rearrangement uses TRBV6-1 and TRBJ2-1; 13 bases are shared with TRBD2. The germline CDR1 and CDR2 sequences are MNHNS and SASEGT. The CDR3 has 17 residues. The ends lost 4 bases at V and 5 bases at J; junction bases unmatched: 8.

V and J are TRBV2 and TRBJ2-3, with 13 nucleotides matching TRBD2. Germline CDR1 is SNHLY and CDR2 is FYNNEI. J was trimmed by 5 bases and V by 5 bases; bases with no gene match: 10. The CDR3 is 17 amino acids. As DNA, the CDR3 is TGTGCCAGCAGTCTTTTAGGACTAGCGGGAGCTGAAGATACGCAGTATTTT. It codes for CASSLLGLAGAEDTQYF. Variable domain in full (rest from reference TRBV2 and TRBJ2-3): EPEVTQTPSHQVTQMGQEVILRCVPISNHLYFYWYRQILGQKVEFLVSFYNNEISEKSEIFDDQFSVERPDGSNFTLKIRSTKLEDSAMYFCASSLLGLAGAEDTQYFGPGTRLTVL.

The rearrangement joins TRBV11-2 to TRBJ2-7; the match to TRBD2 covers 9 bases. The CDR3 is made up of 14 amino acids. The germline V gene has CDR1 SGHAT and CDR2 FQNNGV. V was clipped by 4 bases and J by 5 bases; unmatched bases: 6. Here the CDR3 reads CASSSGTSYHEQYF. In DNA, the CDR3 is TGTGCCAGCAGCTCAGGGACTAGCTACCACGAGCAGTACTTC.

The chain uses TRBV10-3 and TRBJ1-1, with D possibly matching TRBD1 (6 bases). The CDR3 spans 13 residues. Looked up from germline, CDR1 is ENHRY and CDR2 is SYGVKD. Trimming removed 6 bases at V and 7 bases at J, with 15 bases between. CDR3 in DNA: TGTGCCATCAGGGCTACCGGGACAAGTGAAGCTTTCTTT. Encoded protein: CAIRATGTSEAFF.

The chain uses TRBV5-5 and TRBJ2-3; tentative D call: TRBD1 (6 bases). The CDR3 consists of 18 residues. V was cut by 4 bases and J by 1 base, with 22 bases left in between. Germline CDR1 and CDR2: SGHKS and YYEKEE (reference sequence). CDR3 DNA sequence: TGTGCCAGCAGCCAAAACGTTCGAAACAGGGTCGGCACAGATACGCAGTATTTT. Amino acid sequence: CASSQNVRNRVGTDTQYF.

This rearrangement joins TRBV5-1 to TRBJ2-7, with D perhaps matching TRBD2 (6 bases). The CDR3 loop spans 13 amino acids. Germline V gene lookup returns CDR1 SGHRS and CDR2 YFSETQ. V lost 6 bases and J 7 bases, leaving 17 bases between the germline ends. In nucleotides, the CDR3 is TGCGCCAGCAAAACAGCCCCCGGGGGAGAGCAGTACTTC. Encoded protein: CASKTAPGGEQYF. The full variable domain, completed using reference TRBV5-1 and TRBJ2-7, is KAGVTQTPRYLIKTRGQQVTLSCSPISGHRSVSWYQQTPGQGLQFLFEYFSETQRNKGNFPGRFSGRQFSNSRSEMNVSTLELGDSALYLCASKTAPGGEQYFGPGTRLTVT.

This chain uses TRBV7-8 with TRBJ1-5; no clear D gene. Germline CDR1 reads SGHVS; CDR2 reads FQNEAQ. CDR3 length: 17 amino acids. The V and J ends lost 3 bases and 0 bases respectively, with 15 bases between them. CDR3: CASSFYRVGDSNQPQHF. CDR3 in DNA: TGTGCCAGCAGCTTTTATCGCGTCGGTGATAGCAATCAGCCCCAGCATTTT.

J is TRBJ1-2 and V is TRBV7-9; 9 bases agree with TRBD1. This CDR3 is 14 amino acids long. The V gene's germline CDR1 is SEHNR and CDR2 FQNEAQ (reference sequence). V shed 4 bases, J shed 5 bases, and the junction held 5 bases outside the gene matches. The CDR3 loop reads CASSSGQGFYGYTF. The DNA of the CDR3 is TGTGCCAGCAGCTCGGGACAGGGTTTTTATGGCTACACCTTC.

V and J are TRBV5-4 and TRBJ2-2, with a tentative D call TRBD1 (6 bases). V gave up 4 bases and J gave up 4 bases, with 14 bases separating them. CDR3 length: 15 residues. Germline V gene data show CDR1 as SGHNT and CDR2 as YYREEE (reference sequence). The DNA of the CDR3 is TGTGCCAGCAGCGCCACAGGGCAAGTCACCGGGGAGCTGTTTTTT. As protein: CASSATGQVTGELFF.

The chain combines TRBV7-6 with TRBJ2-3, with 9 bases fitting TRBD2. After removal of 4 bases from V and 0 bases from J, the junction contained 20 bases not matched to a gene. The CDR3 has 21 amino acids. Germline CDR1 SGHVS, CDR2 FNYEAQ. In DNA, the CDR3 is TGTGCCAGCAGCTCCCGGCGGGCGGGAGGGCTAGGGGGACTAAGCACAGATACGCAGTATTTT. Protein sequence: CASSSRRAGGLGGLSTDTQYF.

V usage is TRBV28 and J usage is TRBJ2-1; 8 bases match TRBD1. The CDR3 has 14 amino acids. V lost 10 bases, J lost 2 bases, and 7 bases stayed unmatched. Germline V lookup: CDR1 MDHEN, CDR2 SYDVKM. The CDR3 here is CATTDRVAYNEQFF. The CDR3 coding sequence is TGTGCCACCACGGACAGGGTAGCCTACAATGAGCAGTTCTTC.

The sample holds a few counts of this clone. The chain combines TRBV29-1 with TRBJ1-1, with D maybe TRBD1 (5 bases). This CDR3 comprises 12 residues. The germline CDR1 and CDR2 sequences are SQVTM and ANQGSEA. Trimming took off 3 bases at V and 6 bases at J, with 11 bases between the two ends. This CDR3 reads CSVEVTVSEAFF. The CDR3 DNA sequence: TGCAGCGTTGAGGTGACAGTATCTGAAGCTTTCTTT.

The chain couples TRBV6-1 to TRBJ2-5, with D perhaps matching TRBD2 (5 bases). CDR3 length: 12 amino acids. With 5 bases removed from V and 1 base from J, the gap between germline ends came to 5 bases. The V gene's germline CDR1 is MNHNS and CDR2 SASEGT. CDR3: CASSTSQETQYF. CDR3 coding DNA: TGTGCCAGCAGTACTAGCCAAGAGACCCAGTACTTC.

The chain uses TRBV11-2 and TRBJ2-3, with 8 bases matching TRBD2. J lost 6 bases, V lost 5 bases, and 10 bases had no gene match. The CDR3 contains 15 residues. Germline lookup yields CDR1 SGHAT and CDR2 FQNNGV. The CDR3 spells CASSRGLAPGDTQYF. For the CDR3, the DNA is TGTGCCAGCAGCCGCGGACTAGCCCCAGGGGATACGCAGTATTTT.

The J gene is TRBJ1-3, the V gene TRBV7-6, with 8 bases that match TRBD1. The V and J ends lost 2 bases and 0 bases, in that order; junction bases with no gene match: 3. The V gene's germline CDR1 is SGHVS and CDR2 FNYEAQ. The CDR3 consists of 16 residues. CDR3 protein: CASSLSQGVSGNTIYF. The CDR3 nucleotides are TGTGCCAGCAGCTTATCACAGGGGGTCTCTGGAAACACCATATATTTT.

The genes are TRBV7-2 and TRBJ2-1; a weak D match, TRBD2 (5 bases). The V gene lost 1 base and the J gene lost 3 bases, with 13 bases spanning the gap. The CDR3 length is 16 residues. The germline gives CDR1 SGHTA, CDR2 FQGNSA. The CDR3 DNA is TGTGCCAGCAGCTTAGAGGTACTAGTTGGCTACAATGAGCAGTTCTTC. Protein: CASSLEVLVGYNEQFF.